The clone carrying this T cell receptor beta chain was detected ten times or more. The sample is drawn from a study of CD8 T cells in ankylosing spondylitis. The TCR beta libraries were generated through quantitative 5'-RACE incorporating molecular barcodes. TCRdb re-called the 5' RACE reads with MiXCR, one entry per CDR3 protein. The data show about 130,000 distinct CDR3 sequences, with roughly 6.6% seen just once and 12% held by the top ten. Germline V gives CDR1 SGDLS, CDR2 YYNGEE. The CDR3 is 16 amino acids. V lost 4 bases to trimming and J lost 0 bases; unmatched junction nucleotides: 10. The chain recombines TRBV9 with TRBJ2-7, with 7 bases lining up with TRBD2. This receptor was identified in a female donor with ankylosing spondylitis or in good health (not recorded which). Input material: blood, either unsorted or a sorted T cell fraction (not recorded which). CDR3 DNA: TGTGCCAGCAGCCCCCTCCCCGGGGGGAGCTCCTACGAGCAGTACTTC. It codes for CASSPLPGGSSYEQYF.